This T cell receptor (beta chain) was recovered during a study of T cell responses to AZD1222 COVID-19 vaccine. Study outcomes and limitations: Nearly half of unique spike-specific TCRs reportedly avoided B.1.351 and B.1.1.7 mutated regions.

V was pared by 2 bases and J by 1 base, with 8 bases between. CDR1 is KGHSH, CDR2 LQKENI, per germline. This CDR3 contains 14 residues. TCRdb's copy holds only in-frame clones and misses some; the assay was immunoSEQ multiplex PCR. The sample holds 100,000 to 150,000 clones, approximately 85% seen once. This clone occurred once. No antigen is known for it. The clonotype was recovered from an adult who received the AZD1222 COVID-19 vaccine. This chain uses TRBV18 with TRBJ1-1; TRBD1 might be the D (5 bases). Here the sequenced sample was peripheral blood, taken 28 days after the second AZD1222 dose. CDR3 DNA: TGTGCCAGCTCACCAGGGACGGCGAACACTGAAGCTTTCTTT. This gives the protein CASSPGTANTEAFF.